This record looks at one TCR beta chain sequence and its context. The antigen is not known. This sample is part of a study of cytomegalovirus exposure and HLA in healthy donors. The wider study: The early release's HLA-typed donors yielded 80 million to 95 million unique TCRs.

PCR primers comprised 60 Vbeta and 13 Jbeta primers. The protocol was immunoSEQ multiplex PCR, while the TCRdb copy is restricted to in-frame clones and leaves out a portion. The sample lists fewer than 200,000 clones, almost 80% occurring once. CDR3 length equals 13 residues. Trimming shortened V by 6 bases and J by 4 bases, and 11 bases separated the two germline ends. Germline CDR1 is MNHEY and CDR2 is SMNVEV (reference sequence). Study-level results: In a later analysis, an Asian-associated ancestry cluster reportedly showed fewer N-insertions than the approximately 670-donor mean. The likely origin of a cluster of highly shared sequence variants was a sequencing artifact.

These donors, healthy bone marrow donors, were studied. What was sequenced was PBMCs. The origin of this receptor is a man aged 35-49 years in good health and CMV-seropositive. V is TRBV27 and J is TRBJ2-3; a weak D match, TRBD1 (6 bases). CDR3 bases: TGTGCCAGCAGGGACAGTGAGGCAGATACGCAGTATTTT. It specifies CASRDSEADTQYF.